The next 26 T cell receptor beta chains were all read from a single sample in a study of blood T cell repertoires in COVID-19. Here immunoSEQ multiplex PCR was the method, and the copy in TCRdb shows in-frame clones only, minus some. The profile shows roughly 16,000 clones, 70% to 80% of them singletons. The sequenced sample was peripheral blood. All receptors come from a human donor in a cohort sampled during active COVID-19.

The genes are TRBV12-3 or TRBV12-4 and TRBJ2-7; possible D gene TRBD2, 6 bases. Trimming removed 7 bases from V and 3 bases from J, with 13 bases in between. The CDR3 is 13 residues long. CDR3 amino acids: CASTGGAVYEQYF. The CDR3 DNA follows: TGTGCCAGCACCGGCGGGGCCGTCTACGAGCAGTACTTC.

The rearrangement joins TRBV4-3 to TRBJ1-1; weak D call: TRBD1 (5 bases). V was pared by 8 bases and J by 4 bases, with 17 bases between. The CDR3 has 14 residues. Germline CDR1 and CDR2: LGHNA and YSLEER. The CDR3 loop reads CASPARQWGTEAFF. CDR3 nucleotide sequence: TGCGCCAGCCCAGCCCGACAGTGGGGCACTGAAGCTTTCTTT.

The rearrangement joins TRBV9 to TRBJ2-1, with 7 nucleotides matching TRBD1. The CDR3 extends over 13 amino acids. Germline-derived CDR1 and CDR2 are SGDLS and YYNGEE. The V gene end was trimmed by 3 bases and the J gene end by 6 bases; junction bases not matched to a gene: 3. DNA of the CDR3: TGTGCCAGCAGCGCCGGGACAGCCAATGAGCAGTTCTTC. Translated: CASSAGTANEQFF.

This clone showed up just a few times. The chain is built from TRBV28 and TRBJ1-1, with D possibly being TRBD1 (6 bases). V lost 2 bases, J lost 5 bases, and 24 bases lay in between. The CDR3 runs to 18 residues. The germline V gene encodes CDR1 MDHEN and CDR2 SYDVKM. CDR3 nucleotide sequence: TGTGCCAGCAGTTTAATATTTGGGCAGGGGACGGGAAAAACTGAAGCTTTCTTT. This codes for CASSLIFGQGTGKTEAFF.

This clone was detected once. V gene TRBV12-3 or TRBV12-4 combines with J gene TRBJ2-7; 7 bases match TRBD2. The CDR3 has 13 amino acids. Trimming took 4 bases from V and 5 from J; bases not matched to a gene: 5. The CDR3 sequence is CASSYRGVNEQYF. The CDR3 bases are TGTGCCAGCAGTTACCGGGGGGTCAACGAGCAGTACTTC.

V gene TRBV19 combines with J gene TRBJ2-4; 9 bases fit TRBD2. The CDR3 has 15 amino acids. V lost 6 bases, J lost 4 bases, and 7 bases stayed unmatched. Per germline, CDR1 LNHDA and CDR2 SQIVND (reference sequence). CDR3 amino acids: CASRWTSDSKNIQYF. The CDR3 nucleotides are TGTGCCAGTAGGTGGACTAGCGATTCGAAAAACATTCAGTACTTC.

A few counts support this clone. This chain connects TRBV4-1 to TRBJ1-6, with TRBD1 matching over 8 bases. CDR3 length equals 17 residues. Germline CDR1 and CDR2: MGHRA and YSYEKL. V was clipped by 1 base and J by 8 bases; unmatched bases: 10. CDR3 nucleotides: TGCGCCAGCAGCCAAGGCCGGACAGGGCGTGTGGATTCACCCCTCCACTTT. It specifies CASSQGRTGRVDSPLHF.

V usage is TRBV5-1 and J usage is TRBJ2-5; 8 nucleotides agree with TRBD1. The germline CDR1 and CDR2 sequences are SGHRS and YFSETQ. Losses at the gene ends were 0 bases for V and 4 bases for J; bases not matched to a gene: 14. The CDR3 length is 18 residues. In DNA, the CDR3 is TGCGCCAGCAGCTTGGGGGCCCGGGACAGGCTGGGAGGAGAGACCCAGTACTTC. Translated, it gives CASSLGARDRLGGETQYF.

V and J are TRBV11-1 and TRBJ2-5; 11 bases align to TRBD2. Trimming removed 5 bases from V and 0 bases from J; junction bases left unmatched: 5. From germline, CDR1 is SGHAT and CDR2 FQDESV (reference sequence). This CDR3 is 16 amino acids long. DNA for the CDR3: TGTGCCAGCAGCCCGGGGACTAGCGGAGACCAAGAGACCCAGTACTTC. It translates to CASSPGTSGDQETQYF.

The V and J genes are TRBV28 and TRBJ1-5; the match to TRBD1 covers 9 bases. After removal of 6 bases from V and 1 base from J, the junction contained 16 bases not matched to a gene. CDR3 size: 19 residues. Germline CDR1 MDHEN, CDR2 SYDVKM. CDR3 bases: TGTGCCAGCAGCTTCGGGACAGGGAAAAATAGTTGGAGCAATCAGCCCCAGCATTTT. This gives the protein CASSFGTGKNSWSNQPQHF.

Only one count was recorded for this clone. The chain uses TRBV5-6 and TRBJ2-1; D is possibly TRBD1 (5 bases). Germline CDR1 and CDR2: SGHDT and YYEEEE. Trimming removed 5 bases from V and 4 bases from J, with 10 bases in between. This CDR3 has 13 amino acids. CDR3: CASRGPSYNEQFF. In DNA form, the CDR3 reads TGTGCCAGCAGGGGGCCTTCTTACAATGAGCAGTTCTTC.

The chain employs TRBV28 and TRBJ2-3, with 8 bases lining up with TRBD2. This CDR3 region has 15 residues. CDR1 and CDR2 (germline): MDHEN, SYDVKM. Losses at the gene ends were 3 bases for V and 6 bases for J; bases not matched to a gene: 8. CDR3 DNA: TGTGCCAGCAGTTTGGAGCGGGGGTGGCCGGATACGCAGTATTTT. Protein sequence: CASSLERGWPDTQYF.

As for this clone: A junction end diverges from the germline sequence, so it may reflect a read error. The chain employs TRBV14 and TRBJ1-6; unclear D gene. Germline CDR1 and CDR2: SGHDN and FVKESK. CDR3 length: 16 amino acids. CDR3 sequence (DNA): TGTGCCAGCAGTCAAGCCAGCGGGATTATTAATTCACCCCTCCACTTT. As protein: CASSQASGIINSPLHF.

The rearrangement joins TRBV9 to TRBJ1-5; D is possibly TRBD1 (5 bases). CDR1 is SGDLS and CDR2 is YYNGEE in the germline V gene. CDR3 size: 15 residues. Trimming took 4 bases from V and 1 from J, leaving 12 bases between them. The CDR3 region is CASSPAPGSNQPQHF. Written as DNA, the CDR3 is TGTGCCAGCAGCCCCGCACCAGGGAGCAATCAGCCCCAGCATTTT.

The DNA of the CDR3 is TGTGCCAGTAGTATTCGAAGAAGGGGACAAGAGACCCAGTACTTC. Translation: CASSIRRRGQETQYF. V gene TRBV19 combines with J gene TRBJ2-5; a weak D match, TRBD1 (5 bases). Germline assignment: CDR1 LNHDA and CDR2 SQIVND (reference sequence). V was pared by 3 bases and J by 2 bases, with 13 bases between. The CDR3 covers 15 residues.

V and J are TRBV5-1 and TRBJ2-7, with TRBD1 matching 8 bases. V lost 0 bases, J lost 6 bases, and 5 bases stayed unmatched. There are 14 residues in the CDR3. The germline V gene has CDR1 SGHRS and CDR2 YFSETQ. The CDR3 DNA follows: TGCGCCAGCAGCTTGGAATGGGACAGGCGCGAGCAGTACTTC. Its translation: CASSLEWDRREQYF. The full variable domain, completed using reference TRBV5-1 and TRBJ2-7, is KAGVTQTPRYLIKTRGQQVTLSCSPISGHRSVSWYQQTPGQGLQFLFEYFSETQRNKGNFPGRFSGRQFSNSRSEMNVSTLELGDSALYLCASSLEWDRREQYFGPGTRLTVT.

This rearrangement joins TRBV10-2 to TRBJ1-1, with no clear D. The CDR3 is 14 residues long. Trimming cost V 7 bases and J 1 base, with 13 bases left between them. Germline CDR1 and CDR2: WSHSY and SAAADI. CDR3 DNA: TGCGCCAGCAAAATCGGGGTCGGGAACACTGAAGCTTTCTTT. Its translation is CASKIGVGNTEAFF.

This chain links TRBV12-3 or TRBV12-4 with TRBJ2-1; D remains unclear. The V end was cut by 3 bases, the J end by 4 bases, with 7 bases between. The length of the CDR3 is 13 residues. DNA of the CDR3: TGTGCCAGCAGTTTTGGGCATTACAATGAGCAGTTCTTC. This gives the protein CASSFGHYNEQFF.

This chain uses TRBV29-1 with TRBJ2-7, with D maybe TRBD2 (6 bases). CDR1 SQVTM and CDR2 ANQGSEA come from the germline V gene. Trimming cost V 6 bases and J 3 bases, with 15 bases left between them. This CDR3 contains 13 residues. CDR3 nucleotides: TGCAGCGTCACTAGTACCGGGAGCTACGAGCAGTACTTC. Protein: CSVTSTGSYEQYF.

The chain has TRBV7-2 and TRBJ1-1, with a possible D match to TRBD1 (5 bases). The germline V gene has CDR1 SGHTA and CDR2 FQGNSA. The CDR3 sequence is 14 residues long. With 5 bases removed from V and 1 base from J, the gap between germline ends came to 11 bases. As DNA, the CDR3 is TGTGCCAGCAGCGAGGGACTGTCGAACACTGAAGCTTTCTTT. This translates into CASSEGLSNTEAFF. Complete variable domain (other parts from reference TRBV7-2 and TRBJ1-1): GAGVSQSPSNKVTEKGKDVELRCDPISGHTALYWYRQSLGQGLEFLIYFQGNSAPDKSGLPSDRFSAERTGGSVSTLTIQRTQQEDSAVYLCASSEGLSNTEAFFGQGTRLTVV.

V usage is TRBV7-9 and J usage is TRBJ2-7; 7 nucleotides line up with TRBD2. V shed 4 bases and J 3 bases; nucleotides not matched to a gene: 3. The CDR3 runs to 13 residues. Per the germline V gene, CDR1 is SEHNR and CDR2 is FQNEAQ (reference sequence). In DNA, the CDR3 is TGTGCCAGCAGCTGGGGGGGAGGCTACGAGCAGTACTTC. Translated, it gives CASSWGGGYEQYF.

The J gene is TRBJ2-3, the V gene TRBV5-4; D may be TRBD2 (5 bases). V lost 0 bases, J lost 6 bases, and 8 bases lay in between. The CDR3 loop spans 13 amino acids. Germline CDR1 SGHNT, CDR2 YYREEE (reference sequence). The CDR3 region is CASSLVGMDTQYF. In DNA, the CDR3 is TGTGCCAGCAGCTTGGTCGGGATGGATACGCAGTATTTT.

J is TRBJ1-2 and V is TRBV9; the match to TRBD1 covers 11 bases. The V and J ends lost 6 bases and 4 bases, in that order; junction bases with no gene match: 11. The CDR3 consists of 16 residues. Germline CDR1 reads SGDLS; CDR2 reads YYNGEE. The CDR3 nucleotides are TGTGCCAGCACCCTTGGGAGGACAGGGGGCTCCTATGGCTACACCTTC. Translation: CASTLGRTGGSYGYTF.

The V and J genes are TRBV29-1 and TRBJ1-1; no reliable D call. The CDR3 totals 13 residues. Germline V gene data show CDR1 as SQVTM and CDR2 as ANQGSEA. Trimming pared 7 bases from V and 3 bases from J, leaving 15 bases between. CDR3 protein: CSGAWEVDTEAFF. The CDR3 DNA follows: TGCAGCGGGGCCTGGGAGGTGGACACTGAAGCTTTCTTT.

This clone was detected only once. The genes are TRBV6-4 and TRBJ1-2, with TRBD1 matching over 9 bases. Germline V gene sequence: CDR1 MRHNA, CDR2 SNTAGT. J gave up 4 bases and V 3 bases, and 6 bases lay outside the gene matches. CDR3 length equals 15 residues. CDR3 sequence reads: CASSEGTGSTYGYTF. The CDR3 bases are TGTGCCAGCAGTGAGGGGACAGGGTCGACCTATGGCTACACCTTC.

This chain connects TRBV2 to TRBJ2-3; no clear D gene. V lost 4 bases and J 6 bases, leaving 5 bases between the germline ends. CDR1 SNHLY and CDR2 FYNNEI come from the germline V gene. The CDR3 totals 11 residues. The CDR3, as DNA: TGTGCCAGCAGTGCCGCGGATACGCAGTATTTT. The encoded protein is CASSAADTQYF.